Listed below are T cell receptor beta chains from one sample, sequenced in a study of T-cell reconstitution after alpha-beta-depleted transplantation in children. TCRdb re-called the PCR reads with MiXCR, one entry per CDR3 protein. The profile shows some 390,000 distinct CDR3 sequences, 20% of them singletons. The sequencing here drew on PBMCs from the stem cell graft donor, taken from the stem cell graft. Source of these receptors: a human donor who donated a stem cell graft to a child with acute myeloid leukemia. The CDR3 runs from the conserved cysteine through the conserved F or W. A D gene is named only where the DNA matches it firmly. Size is stated for part of the rows, as once, few or many counts, or as a class when the clone is expanded.

cdr3_length: 17
j_call: TRBJ2-7
clone_size: -
d_call: TRBD2
v_call: TRBV7-2
cdr3_nt: TGTGCCAGCAGTGGGGGCTCTAGCGGGAGGGCCTTCTACGAGCAGTACTTC
cdr3_aa: CASSGGSSGRAFYEQYF

cdr3_length: 15
j_call: TRBJ2-1
clone_size: many
d_call: -
v_call: TRBV20-1
cdr3_nt: TGCAGTGCTAGAAGCGGACTGAGCTCCTACAATGAGCAGTTCTTC
cdr3_aa: CSARSGLSSYNEQFF

cdr3_length: 15
j_call: TRBJ2-7
clone_size: -
d_call: -
v_call: TRBV7-8
cdr3_nt: TGTGCCAGCAGCTTAGCGGTCCGGGACGGATACGAGCAGTACTTC
cdr3_aa: CASSLAVRDGYEQYF

cdr3_length: 14
j_call: TRBJ2-1
clone_size: few
d_call: -
v_call: TRBV20-1
cdr3_nt: TGCAGTGCCAGACAGGCTTACTCCTACAATGAGCAGTTCTTC
cdr3_aa: CSARQAYSYNEQFF

cdr3_length: 14
j_call: TRBJ2-1
clone_size: -
d_call: TRBD2
v_call: TRBV5-1
cdr3_nt: TGCGCCAGCAGCATTAGCGGGAGCCACAATGAGCAGTTCTTC
cdr3_aa: CASSISGSHNEQFF

cdr3_length: 14
j_call: TRBJ2-1
clone_size: many
d_call: -
v_call: TRBV29-1
cdr3_nt: TGCAGCGTTGAGGACTATCCGGTATACAATGAGCAGTTCTTC
cdr3_aa: CSVEDYPVYNEQFF

cdr3_length: 11
j_call: TRBJ1-2
clone_size: many
d_call: -
v_call: TRBV20-1
cdr3_nt: TGCAGTGCTCATCAAAATGATGGCTACACCTTC
cdr3_aa: CSAHQNDGYTF

cdr3_length: 13
j_call: TRBJ2-7
clone_size: few
d_call: TRBD2
v_call: TRBV7-9
cdr3_nt: TGTGCCAGCAGCACGGGAGGAGTCAGGGAGCAGTACTTC
cdr3_aa: CASSTGGVREQYF

cdr3_length: 13
j_call: TRBJ2-7
clone_size: -
d_call: -
v_call: TRBV28
cdr3_nt: TGTGCCAGCAGTTTTGGTGGGGACTACGAGCAGTACTTC
cdr3_aa: CASSFGGDYEQYF

cdr3_length: 14
j_call: TRBJ2-7
clone_size: few
d_call: TRBD1
v_call: TRBV9
cdr3_nt: TGTGCCAGCAGCGTCCGGGACAGGCCATACGAGCAGTACTTC
cdr3_aa: CASSVRDRPYEQYF

cdr3_length: 14
j_call: TRBJ2-7
clone_size: few
d_call: TRBD1
v_call: TRBV12-3/TRBV12-4
cdr3_nt: TGTGCCAGCAGTACCGGGACAGCCAACTACGAGCAGTACTTC
cdr3_aa: CASSTGTANYEQYF

cdr3_length: 12
j_call: TRBJ2-7
clone_size: few
d_call: -
v_call: TRBV28
cdr3_nt: TGTGCCAGCAGTCCCCCAAAATACGAGCAGTACTTC
cdr3_aa: CASSPPKYEQYF

cdr3_length: 12
j_call: TRBJ2-2
clone_size: few
d_call: TRBD1
v_call: TRBV20-1
cdr3_nt: TGCAGTGCGTACAGGGGGCCCGGGGAGCTGTTTTTT
cdr3_aa: CSAYRGPGELFF

cdr3_length: 14
j_call: TRBJ1-1
clone_size: few
d_call: TRBD1
v_call: TRBV28
cdr3_nt: TGTGCCAGCAGGAACAGGGGCCTTAACACTGAAGCTTTCTTT
cdr3_aa: CASRNRGLNTEAFF

cdr3_length: 12
j_call: TRBJ2-3
clone_size: -
d_call: -
v_call: TRBV20-1
cdr3_nt: TGCAGTGTGTCGGGGGCCACAGATACGCAGTATTTT
cdr3_aa: CSVSGATDTQYF

cdr3_length: 16
j_call: TRBJ1-5
clone_size: many
d_call: TRBD1
v_call: TRBV15
cdr3_nt: TGTGCCACCAGCAGCAGACAGGGGTATAGCAATCAGCCCCAGCATTTT
cdr3_aa: CATSSRQGYSNQPQHF

cdr3_length: 15
j_call: TRBJ2-1
clone_size: -
d_call: TRBD2
v_call: TRBV2
cdr3_nt: TGTGCCAGCCGACAAAGAACTAGCGGCCACGGTGAGCAGTTCTTC
cdr3_aa: CASRQRTSGHGEQFF

cdr3_length: 15
j_call: TRBJ2-3
clone_size: -
d_call: -
v_call: TRBV2
cdr3_nt: TGTGCCAGTTTCACAGGGTCAGGAAGGAGAGATACGCAGTATTTT
cdr3_aa: CASFTGSGRRDTQYF

cdr3_length: 17
j_call: TRBJ2-3
clone_size: -
d_call: TRBD2
v_call: TRBV7-2
cdr3_nt: TGTGCCAGCAGCTTAGACGCTAGCGGGAGGAGCAGAGATACGCAGTATTTT
cdr3_aa: CASSLDASGRSRDTQYF

cdr3_length: 12
j_call: TRBJ2-3
clone_size: many
d_call: -
v_call: TRBV5-1
cdr3_nt: TGCGCCAGCAGCTCGTCCACAGATACGCAGTATTTT
cdr3_aa: CASSSSTDTQYF

cdr3_length: 14
j_call: TRBJ2-5
clone_size: few
d_call: -
v_call: TRBV15
cdr3_nt: TGTGCCACCAGCGGAGGGGGGGTGAGGGAGACCCAGTACTTC
cdr3_aa: CATSGGGVRETQYF

cdr3_length: 14
j_call: TRBJ2-1
clone_size: -
d_call: -
v_call: TRBV6-4
cdr3_nt: TGTGCCAGCAGTGACAACCCCGAGAGGAGTGAGCAGTTCTTC
cdr3_aa: CASSDNPERSEQFF

cdr3_length: 15
j_call: TRBJ1-1
clone_size: few
d_call: TRBD1
v_call: TRBV28
cdr3_nt: TGTGCCAGCGGGGACAGGGGGCCTTGGGGCACTGAAGCTTTCTTT
cdr3_aa: CASGDRGPWGTEAFF

cdr3_length: 16
j_call: TRBJ2-5
clone_size: once
d_call: -
v_call: TRBV11-2
cdr3_nt: TGTGCCAGCAGCTTAGACTCAGTGGGGTTCCAAGAGACCCAGTACTTC
cdr3_aa: CASSLDSVGFQETQYF

cdr3_length: 14
j_call: TRBJ2-3
clone_size: -
d_call: -
v_call: TRBV19
cdr3_nt: TGTGCCAGTAGTATTGCGACGTTCACAGATACGCAGTATTTT
cdr3_aa: CASSIATFTDTQYF

cdr3_length: 16
j_call: TRBJ2-7
clone_size: -
d_call: TRBD2
v_call: TRBV20-1
cdr3_nt: TGCAGTGCTATAGTCCAAGGCGGGAGGGCCCTCGGGGAGCAGTACTTC
cdr3_aa: CSAIVQGGRALGEQYF

cdr3_length: 15
j_call: TRBJ2-2
clone_size: many
d_call: -
v_call: TRBV24-1
cdr3_nt: TGTGCCACCAGTGAACAGGGAATGGACACCGGGGAGCTGTTTTTT
cdr3_aa: CATSEQGMDTGELFF

cdr3_length: 13
j_call: TRBJ2-2
clone_size: -
d_call: TRBD2
v_call: TRBV20-1
cdr3_nt: TGCAGTGCGGGACTAGCGGGAGCCGGGGAGCTGTTTTTT
cdr3_aa: CSAGLAGAGELFF

cdr3_length: 15
j_call: TRBJ2-2
clone_size: -
d_call: -
v_call: TRBV12-3/TRBV12-4
cdr3_nt: TGTGCCAGCAGTCCACAGGGACTTAACACCGGGGAGCTGTTTTTT
cdr3_aa: CASSPQGLNTGELFF

cdr3_length: 15
j_call: TRBJ2-7
clone_size: -
d_call: -
v_call: TRBV4-2
cdr3_nt: TGTGCCAGCAGCCAAGATCTAGGGCTCCCCTACGAGCAGTACTTC
cdr3_aa: CASSQDLGLPYEQYF

cdr3_length: 14
j_call: TRBJ2-1
clone_size: -
d_call: -
v_call: TRBV6-1
cdr3_nt: TGTGCCAGCGGAACAGGGTTCTCCTACAATGAGCAGTTCTTC
cdr3_aa: CASGTGFSYNEQFF

cdr3_length: 14
j_call: TRBJ2-7
clone_size: -
d_call: -
v_call: TRBV12-3/TRBV12-4
cdr3_nt: TGTGCCAGCAGTTTGGGGAGCCCGACCTACGAGCAGTACTTC
cdr3_aa: CASSLGSPTYEQYF

cdr3_length: 15
j_call: TRBJ2-1
clone_size: -
d_call: TRBD2
v_call: TRBV7-2
cdr3_nt: TGTGCCAGCAGTCCTGGACTAGGTCCCTACAATGAGCAGTTCTTC
cdr3_aa: CASSPGLGPYNEQFF